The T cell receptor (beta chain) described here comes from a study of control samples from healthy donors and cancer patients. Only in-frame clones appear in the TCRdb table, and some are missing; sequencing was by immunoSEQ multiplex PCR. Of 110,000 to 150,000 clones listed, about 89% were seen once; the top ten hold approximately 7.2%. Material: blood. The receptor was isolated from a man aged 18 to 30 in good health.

The CDR3 nucleotides read TGTGCCACCAGTGACACGGGGGCAACCTACGAGCAGTACTTC. The encoded protein is CATSDTGATYEQYF. The chain is built from TRBV24-1 and TRBJ2-7, with D perhaps being TRBD1 or TRBD2 (6 bases each). The length of the CDR3 is 14 residues. V lost 4 bases and J 2 bases, leaving 11 bases between the germline ends. CDR1 KGHDR and CDR2 SFDVKD come from the germline V gene.